This T cell receptor (beta chain) was sequenced during a study of T cells in Graves' hyperthyroidism and ophthalmopathy (dated by TCRdb to the late 2010s). Describing the broader study: Peripheral blood samples were taken at the time of initial diagnosis, prior to any treatment. To identify distinguishing TCR V-J signatures, a discovery cohort of around 100 patients was used, comprising under 45 with Graves' ophthalmopathy and some 60 with stable Graves' hyperthyroidism. Prospective prediction of ophthalmopathy was tested in an independent validation cohort of 18 hyperthyroidism patients and around 16 patients who later progressed to ophthalmopathy. The approximately 100 discovery patients were randomly divided into training and test sets at a 7:3 ratio. The study also compared thyroid tissue and blood T-cell repertoires from five or six Graves' hyperthyroidism patients. Once sampling was done, hyperthyroidism patients were given methimazole at a starting dose of 30 mg daily, whereas ophthalmopathy patients were given high-dose intravenous methylprednisolone. The paper describes TCR Vbeta CDR3 sequencing of 135 peripheral blood samples, made up of roughly 45 ophthalmopathy patients, around 73 hyperthyroidism patients and approximately 17 progressor patients.

About this clonotype itself: No antigen is known for it. At one boundary the junction diverges from the germline segment, which might be a read error.

TCR beta CDR3 regions were amplified from RNA transcripts. The TCR CDR3 was subjected to a first round of RT-PCR using the HTBI primer set and the Qiagen OneStep RT-PCR kit. Libraries were constructed in a second round of multiplex PCR, after which size selection and purification were performed. Sequencing of the libraries was done on an Illumina HiSeq2000 using paired-end 100 bp reads. Processing in the source paper ran as follows. Raw data were processed with SOAPnuke, discarding reads with adapters, uncalled bases, mean Phred below 15, or no exact constant-primer or identifier match. COPE v1.2.5 was used to merge high-quality paired reads, and clonotypes were defined as unique nucleotide sequences. Clonotypes were aligned to IMGT TRBV, TRBD and TRBJ reference segments using MiTCR v1.1. Analysis was restricted to V-J combinations with a frequency above 0.0001, which covered 99.2% of repertoires. A TCS score was defined as the ratio of F50 (clonal expansion) to E x V (chaos), with BLOSUM62-based TCRdist applied between CDR3 peptides within each V-J. Welch's t-statistics and random forest reduced 450 to 600 V-J features to roughly 13, which were used in a naive Bayes classifier (R e1071). Thyroid-blood repertoire similarity was quantified with the Morisita-Horn index. TCRdb's own reprocessing of the public reads used fastp at Q25 and MiXCR and kept productive beta chains. CDR3 protein duplicates are merged, each entry listing the most common genes and DNA. TCRdb's processing, not the study's, gives the V and J calls here. Counted in this sample were around 760,000 distinct CDR3 sequences; under 45% of them appeared once. The ten top clones hold more than 25% of the sample.

Stable Graves' hyperthyroidism was defined as no progression to ophthalmopathy during 18 months of follow-up. Hyperthyroidism patients were aged 18 to 65 years and newly diagnosed, with disease duration of less than 2 months. Any patient with an uncontrolled infection, another autoimmune disease, pregnancy or lactation was excluded. Diagnoses were based on clinical symptoms, serum thyroxine and TRAb, thyroid ultrasound and orbital computed tomography. PBMCs were isolated from around 10 ml of fresh peripheral blood by Ficoll-Paque density gradient centrifugation. Total RNA was extracted using Trizol reagent, and RNA quality was assessed on an Agilent 2100 Bioanalyzer. What the study reported, not specific to this receptor: In validation, the model predicted progression to ophthalmopathy with around 71% sensitivity and roughly 72% specificity, a median of 6.5 months before onset. Ophthalmopathy was separated from stable hyperthyroidism by a 13 V-J signature model, with 85% to 90% sensitivity and roughly 81% specificity obtained in cross-validation and 80%/75% obtained in testing. Sample size was not statistically predetermined, and investigators were not blinded to group allocation. Blood samples also contained most of the expanded thyroid clonotypes (frequency above 0.001), which suggests that blood repertoires may reflect thyroid immune responses.

Sequences DFQATT (CDR1) and SNEGSKA (CDR2) are obtained from the germline V gene (reference sequence). The CDR3 starts with the cysteine, ends with the phenylalanine, and has 11 residues. Left in the record is the CDR3 DNA by itself, 33 bases read in frame from the first base. The sequence links TRBV20-1 to TRBJ1-4; a stretch of 9 junction bases matches TRBD1. This TCR came from a middle-aged woman with Graves' hyperthyroidism. The sequencing sample was made of blood. The sequenced DNA: TGCAGTGCCTATGACAGGGGGGAGTTTCTTTTT. Protein translation: CSAYDRGEFLF.